Listed below are T cell receptor beta chains from one sample, sequenced in a study of T cell responses to AZD1222 COVID-19 vaccine. Profiling relied on immunoSEQ multiplex PCR, and the TCRdb table lists in-frame clones only, not all of them. This table has about 100,000 clones, 87% appearing once. Sequenced material: peripheral blood, taken on day 0 of AZD1222 vaccination. These receptors were taken from an adult in good health. Each CDR3 is given with its conserved first and last residue.

>TRBV7-3
CASSNSGSFDEQFF
>TRBV3-1/TRBV3-2
CASSQDHSGTQYF
>TRBV3-1/TRBV3-2
CASSPRRLADFVWDTQYF
>TRBV6-2/TRBV6-3
CASSYGAGTGSGNTIYF
>TRBV19
CASSLVMSLNTEAFF
>TRBV7-8
CASSQYEQFF
>TRBV30
CSTGGFYGYTF
>TRBV5-1
CASSLGGPGGNQPQHF
>TRBV9
CASSVGSSYEQYF
>TRBV11-2
CASSLARSFSNQPQHF
>TRBV3-1/TRBV3-2
CASSPQQAGNEQFF
>TRBV5-6
CASSFGTFTDQPQHF
>TRBV7-2
CASSTHPGLAGQNEQFF
>TRBV6-1
CASSELNYEQYF
>TRBV4-1
CASSQGSMNTEAFF
>TRBV13
CASSLVEGLGNEQFF
>TRBV28
CCCRPGRGRKDEQFF
>TRBV7-2
CATSVGFQNTIYF
>TRBV12-5
CASGLVRGAGANVLTF
>TRBV29-1
CSVGAANQPQHF
>TRBV30
CAWSVLSTNYGYTF
>TRBV2
CASSEGTGENYGYTF